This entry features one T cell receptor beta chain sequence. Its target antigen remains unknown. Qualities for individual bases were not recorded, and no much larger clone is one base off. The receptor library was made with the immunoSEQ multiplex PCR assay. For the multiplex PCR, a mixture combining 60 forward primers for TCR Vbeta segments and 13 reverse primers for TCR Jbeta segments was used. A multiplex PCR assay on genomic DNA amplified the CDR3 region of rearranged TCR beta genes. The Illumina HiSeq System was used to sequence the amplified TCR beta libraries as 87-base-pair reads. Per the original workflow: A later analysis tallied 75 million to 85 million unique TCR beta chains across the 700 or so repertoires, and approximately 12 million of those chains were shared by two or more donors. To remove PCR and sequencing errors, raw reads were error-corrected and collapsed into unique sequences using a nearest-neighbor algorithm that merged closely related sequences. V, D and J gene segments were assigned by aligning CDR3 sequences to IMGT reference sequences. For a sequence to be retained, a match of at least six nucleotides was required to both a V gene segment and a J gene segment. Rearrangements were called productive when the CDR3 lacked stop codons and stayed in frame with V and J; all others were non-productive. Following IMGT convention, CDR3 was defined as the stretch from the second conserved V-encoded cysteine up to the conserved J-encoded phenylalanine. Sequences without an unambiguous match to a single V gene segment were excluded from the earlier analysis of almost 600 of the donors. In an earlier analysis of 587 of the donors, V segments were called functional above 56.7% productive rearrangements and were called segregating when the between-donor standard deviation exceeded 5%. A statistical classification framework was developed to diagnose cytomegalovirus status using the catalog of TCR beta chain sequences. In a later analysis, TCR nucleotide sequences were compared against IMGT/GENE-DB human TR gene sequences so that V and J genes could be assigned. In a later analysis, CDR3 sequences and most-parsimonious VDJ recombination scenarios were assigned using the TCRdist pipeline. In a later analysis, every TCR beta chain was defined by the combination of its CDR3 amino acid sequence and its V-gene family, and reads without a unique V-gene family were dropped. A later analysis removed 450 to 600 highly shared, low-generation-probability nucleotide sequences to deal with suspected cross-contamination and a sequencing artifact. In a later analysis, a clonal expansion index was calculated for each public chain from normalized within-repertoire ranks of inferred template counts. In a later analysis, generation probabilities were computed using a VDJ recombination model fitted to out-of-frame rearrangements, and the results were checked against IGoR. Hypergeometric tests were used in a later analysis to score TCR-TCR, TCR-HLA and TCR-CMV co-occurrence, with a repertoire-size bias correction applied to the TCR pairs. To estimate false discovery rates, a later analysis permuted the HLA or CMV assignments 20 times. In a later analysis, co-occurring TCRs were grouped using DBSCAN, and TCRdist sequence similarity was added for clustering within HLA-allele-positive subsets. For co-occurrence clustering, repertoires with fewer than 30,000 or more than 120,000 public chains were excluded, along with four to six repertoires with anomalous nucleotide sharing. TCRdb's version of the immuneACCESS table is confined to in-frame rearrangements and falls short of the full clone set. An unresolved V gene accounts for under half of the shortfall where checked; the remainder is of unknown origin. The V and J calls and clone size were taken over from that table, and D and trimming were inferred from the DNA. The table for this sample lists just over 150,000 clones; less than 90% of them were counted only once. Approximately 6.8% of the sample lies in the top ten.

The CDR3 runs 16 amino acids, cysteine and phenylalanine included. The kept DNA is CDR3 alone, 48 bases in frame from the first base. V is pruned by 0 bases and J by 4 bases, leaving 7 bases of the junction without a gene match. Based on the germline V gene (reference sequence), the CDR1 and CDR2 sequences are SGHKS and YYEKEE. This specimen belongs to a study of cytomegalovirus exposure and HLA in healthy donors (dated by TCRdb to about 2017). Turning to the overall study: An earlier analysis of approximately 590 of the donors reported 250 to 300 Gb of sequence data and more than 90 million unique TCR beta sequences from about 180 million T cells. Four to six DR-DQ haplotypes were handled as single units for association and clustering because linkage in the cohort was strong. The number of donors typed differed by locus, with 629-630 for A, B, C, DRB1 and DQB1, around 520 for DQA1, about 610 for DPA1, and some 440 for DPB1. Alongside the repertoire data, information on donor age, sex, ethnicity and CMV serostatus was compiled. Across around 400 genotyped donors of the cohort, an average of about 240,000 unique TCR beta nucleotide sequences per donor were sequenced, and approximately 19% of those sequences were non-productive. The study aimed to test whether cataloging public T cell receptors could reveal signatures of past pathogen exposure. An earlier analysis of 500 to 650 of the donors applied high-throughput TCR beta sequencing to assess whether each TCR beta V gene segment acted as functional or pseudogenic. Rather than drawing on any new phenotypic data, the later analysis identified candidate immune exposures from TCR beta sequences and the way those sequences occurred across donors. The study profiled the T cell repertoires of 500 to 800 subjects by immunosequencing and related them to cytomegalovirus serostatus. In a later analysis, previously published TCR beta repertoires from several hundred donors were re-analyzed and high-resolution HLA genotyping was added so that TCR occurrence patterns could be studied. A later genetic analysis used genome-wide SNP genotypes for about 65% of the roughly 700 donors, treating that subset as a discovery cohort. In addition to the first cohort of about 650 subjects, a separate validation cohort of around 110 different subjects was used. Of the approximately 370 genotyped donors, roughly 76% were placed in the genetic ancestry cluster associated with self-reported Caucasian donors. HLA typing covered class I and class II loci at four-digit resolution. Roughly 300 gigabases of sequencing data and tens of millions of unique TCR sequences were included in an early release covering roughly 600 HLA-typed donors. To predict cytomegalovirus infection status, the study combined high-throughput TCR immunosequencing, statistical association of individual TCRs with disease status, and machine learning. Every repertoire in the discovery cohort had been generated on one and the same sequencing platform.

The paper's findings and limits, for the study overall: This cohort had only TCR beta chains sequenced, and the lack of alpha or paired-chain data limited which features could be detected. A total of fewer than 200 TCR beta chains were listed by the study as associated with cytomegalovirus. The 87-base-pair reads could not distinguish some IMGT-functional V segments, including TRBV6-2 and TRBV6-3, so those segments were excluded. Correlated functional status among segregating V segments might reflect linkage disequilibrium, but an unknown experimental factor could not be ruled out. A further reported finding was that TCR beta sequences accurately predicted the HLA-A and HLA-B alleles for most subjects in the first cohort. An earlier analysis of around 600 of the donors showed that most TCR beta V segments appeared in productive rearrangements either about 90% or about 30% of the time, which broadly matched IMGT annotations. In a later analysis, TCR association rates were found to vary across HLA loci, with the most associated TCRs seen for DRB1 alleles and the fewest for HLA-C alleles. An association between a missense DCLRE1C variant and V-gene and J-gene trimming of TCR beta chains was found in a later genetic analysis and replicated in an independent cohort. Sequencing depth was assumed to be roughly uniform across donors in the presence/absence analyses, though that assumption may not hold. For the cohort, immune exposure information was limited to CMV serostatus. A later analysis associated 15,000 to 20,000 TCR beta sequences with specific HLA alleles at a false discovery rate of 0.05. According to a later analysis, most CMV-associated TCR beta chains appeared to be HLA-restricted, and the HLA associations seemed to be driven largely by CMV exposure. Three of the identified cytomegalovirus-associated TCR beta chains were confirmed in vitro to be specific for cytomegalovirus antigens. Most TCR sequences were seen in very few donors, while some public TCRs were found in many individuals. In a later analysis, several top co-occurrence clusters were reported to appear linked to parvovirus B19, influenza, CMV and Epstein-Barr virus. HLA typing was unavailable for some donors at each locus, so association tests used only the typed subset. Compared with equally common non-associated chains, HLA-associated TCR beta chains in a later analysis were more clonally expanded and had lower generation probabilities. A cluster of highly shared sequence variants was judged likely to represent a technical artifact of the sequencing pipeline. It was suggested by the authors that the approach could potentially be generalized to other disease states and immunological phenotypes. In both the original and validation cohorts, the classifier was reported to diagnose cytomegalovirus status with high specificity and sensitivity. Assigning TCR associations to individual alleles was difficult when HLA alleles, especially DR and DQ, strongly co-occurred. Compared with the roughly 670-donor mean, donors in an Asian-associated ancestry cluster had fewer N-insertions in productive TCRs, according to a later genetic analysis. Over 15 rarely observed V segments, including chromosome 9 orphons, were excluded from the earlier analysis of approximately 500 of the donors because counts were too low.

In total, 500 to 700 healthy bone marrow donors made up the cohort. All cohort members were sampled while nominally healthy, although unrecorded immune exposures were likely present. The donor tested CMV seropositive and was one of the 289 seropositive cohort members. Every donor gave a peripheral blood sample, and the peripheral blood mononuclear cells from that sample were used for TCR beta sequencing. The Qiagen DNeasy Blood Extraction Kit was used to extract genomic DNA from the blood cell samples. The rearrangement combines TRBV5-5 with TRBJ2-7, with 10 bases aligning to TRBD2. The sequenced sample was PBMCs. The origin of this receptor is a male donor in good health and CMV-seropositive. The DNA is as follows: TGTGCCAGCAGCTTGGGACTAGCGGGCTTGATTTACGAGCAGTACTTC. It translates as CASSLGLAGLIYEQYF.